The clone carrying this T cell receptor (beta chain) was seen many times. Time point meaning: patch test 3, about 24 weeks after DPC sensitization. Treatment: therapeutic diphenylcyclopropenone sensitization with weekly scalp DPC. A single record per CDR3 protein comes from TCRdb applying MiXCR to the RACE reads. Of roughly 32,000 distinct CDR3 sequences listed, approximately 6% are singletons. This sample is drawn from a study of human T cells and chemical hapten exposure. The sample was whole blood, taken in connection with sensitization to the hapten diphenylcyclopropenone (DPC). The clonotype comes from a young man with alopecia areata. Some clones in this sample may be carry-over from other donors' samples.

The CDR3 loop is CASSLHQPNSPLHF. The CDR3 DNA sequence: TGTGCCAGCAGTTTACATCAGCCGAATTCACCCCTCCACTTT. The chain employs TRBV12-3 or TRBV12-4 and TRBJ1-6; no clear D gene. Trimming pared 2 bases from V and 7 bases from J, leaving 9 bases between. The CDR3 extends over 14 amino acids.